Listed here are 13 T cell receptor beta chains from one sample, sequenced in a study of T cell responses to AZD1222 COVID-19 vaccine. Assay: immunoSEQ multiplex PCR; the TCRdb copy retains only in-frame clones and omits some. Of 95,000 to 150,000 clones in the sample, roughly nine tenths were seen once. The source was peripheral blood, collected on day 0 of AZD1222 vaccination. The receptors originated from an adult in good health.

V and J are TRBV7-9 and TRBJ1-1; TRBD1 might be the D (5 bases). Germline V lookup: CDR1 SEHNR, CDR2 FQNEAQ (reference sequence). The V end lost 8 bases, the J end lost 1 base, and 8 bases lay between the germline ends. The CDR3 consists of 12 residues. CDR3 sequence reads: CASVDRNTEAFF. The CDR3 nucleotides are TGTGCCAGCGTTGACAGGAACACTGAAGCTTTCTTT.

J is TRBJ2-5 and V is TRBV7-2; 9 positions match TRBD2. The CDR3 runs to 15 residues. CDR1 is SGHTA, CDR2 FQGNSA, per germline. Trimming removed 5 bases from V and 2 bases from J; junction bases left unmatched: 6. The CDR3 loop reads CASSPIAGVQETQYF. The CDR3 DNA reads TGTGCCAGCAGCCCCATAGCGGGGGTTCAAGAGACCCAGTACTTC.

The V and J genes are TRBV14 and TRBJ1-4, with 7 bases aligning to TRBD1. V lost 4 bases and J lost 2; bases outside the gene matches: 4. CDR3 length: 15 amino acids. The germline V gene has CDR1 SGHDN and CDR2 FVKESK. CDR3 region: CASSRSTGTNEKLFF. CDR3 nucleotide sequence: TGTGCCAGCAGCCGATCGACAGGGACTAATGAAAAACTGTTTTTT.

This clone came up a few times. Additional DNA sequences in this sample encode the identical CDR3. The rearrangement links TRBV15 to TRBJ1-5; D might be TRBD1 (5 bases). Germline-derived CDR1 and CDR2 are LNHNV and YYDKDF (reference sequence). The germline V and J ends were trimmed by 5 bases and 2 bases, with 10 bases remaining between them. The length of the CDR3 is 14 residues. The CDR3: CATSGGDGNQPQHF. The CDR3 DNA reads TGTGCCACCAGCGGGGGGGACGGCAATCAGCCCCAGCATTTT.

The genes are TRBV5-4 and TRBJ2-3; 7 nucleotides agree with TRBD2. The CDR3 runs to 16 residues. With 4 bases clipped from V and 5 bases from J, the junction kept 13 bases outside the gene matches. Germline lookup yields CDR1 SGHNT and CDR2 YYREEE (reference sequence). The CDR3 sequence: CASSPGGAGVEDTQYF. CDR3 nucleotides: TGTGCCAGCAGCCCGGGGGGTGCGGGAGTGGAAGATACGCAGTATTTT.

The CDR3 loop is CASSESEAIQYF. In DNA, the CDR3 is TGTGCCAGCAGTGAGTCGGAAGCCATTCAGTACTTC. The chain has TRBV6-1 and TRBJ2-4, with D uncertain. This CDR3 has 12 amino acids. Germline lookup yields CDR1 MNHNS and CDR2 SASEGT. V lost 3 bases, J lost 9 bases, and 9 bases lay in between.

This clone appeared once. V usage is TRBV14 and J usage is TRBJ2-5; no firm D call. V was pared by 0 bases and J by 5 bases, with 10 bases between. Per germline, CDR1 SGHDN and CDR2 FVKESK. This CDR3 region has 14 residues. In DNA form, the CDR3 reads TGTGCCAGCAGCCAAGATTCTACCTTGGAGACCCAGTACTTC. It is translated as CASSQDSTLETQYF.

The CDR3 DNA is TGTGCCAGCAGTCCCTGGAAGGTTGACACAGATACGCAGTATTTT. It is translated as CASSPWKVDTDTQYF. The genes are TRBV6-5 and TRBJ2-3; D ambiguous. Looked up from germline, CDR1 is MNHEY and CDR2 is SVGAGI. This CDR3 region has 15 residues. The V and J ends lost 5 bases and 2 bases respectively, with 14 bases between them.

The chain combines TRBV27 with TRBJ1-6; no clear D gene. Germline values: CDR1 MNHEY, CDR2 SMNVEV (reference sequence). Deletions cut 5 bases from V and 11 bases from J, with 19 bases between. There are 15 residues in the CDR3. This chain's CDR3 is CASSPNKAQVPPLHF. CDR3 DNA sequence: TGTGCCAGCAGTCCCAATAAGGCGCAAGTGCCACCCCTCCACTTT.

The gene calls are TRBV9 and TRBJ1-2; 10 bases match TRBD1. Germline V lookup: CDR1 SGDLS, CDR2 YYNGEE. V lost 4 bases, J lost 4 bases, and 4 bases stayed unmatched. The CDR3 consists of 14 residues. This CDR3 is CASSSTGGPYGYTF. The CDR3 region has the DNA TGTGCCAGCAGCTCGACAGGGGGCCCCTATGGCTACACCTTC.

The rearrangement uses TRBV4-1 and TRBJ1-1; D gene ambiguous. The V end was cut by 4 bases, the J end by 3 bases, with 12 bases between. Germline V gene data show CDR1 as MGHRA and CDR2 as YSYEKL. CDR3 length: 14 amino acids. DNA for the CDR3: TGCGCCAGCAGCCCCGAGGGAAGGGACACTGAAGCTTTCTTT. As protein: CASSPEGRDTEAFF.

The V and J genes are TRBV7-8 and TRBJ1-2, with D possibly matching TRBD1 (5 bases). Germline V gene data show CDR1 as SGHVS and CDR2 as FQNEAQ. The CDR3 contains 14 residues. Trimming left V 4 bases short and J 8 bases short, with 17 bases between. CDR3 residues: CASSSRGLPLGYTF. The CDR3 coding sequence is TGTGCCAGCAGCTCCCGGGGCCTCCCCCTCGGCTACACCTTC.

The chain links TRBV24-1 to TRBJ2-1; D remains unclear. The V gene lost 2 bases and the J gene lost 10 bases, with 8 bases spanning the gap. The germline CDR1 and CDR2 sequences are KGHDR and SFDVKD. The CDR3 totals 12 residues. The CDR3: CATSDSQREQFF. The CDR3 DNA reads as TGTGCCACCAGTGATTCACAGCGCGAGCAGTTCTTC.